This T cell receptor (beta chain) is drawn from a study of CXCR3-negative and CXCR3-positive naive CD8 T cells. This CDR3 is 13 amino acids long. CDR1 LGHNA and CDR2 YSLEER come from the germline V gene. All TRB cDNA libraries came from 5' RACE performed with UMI labels. TCRdb reanalyzed the 5' RACE reads, giving one entry per CDR3 protein sequence and no DNA. Its listing shows tens of thousands of distinct CDR3 sequences. Sequencing was performed on naive CXCR3- CD8+ T cells from blood. The sample's subset: CD45RO-CCR7+CD27+CD95- naive CD8+ T cells lacking CXCR3 (TNR3-). The V call is TRBV4-3, the J call TRBJ2-3. The clonotype was recovered from a human donor in good health. Some clones in this sample may be carry-over from other donors' samples. The CDR3 loop is CASSQRSADTQYF.